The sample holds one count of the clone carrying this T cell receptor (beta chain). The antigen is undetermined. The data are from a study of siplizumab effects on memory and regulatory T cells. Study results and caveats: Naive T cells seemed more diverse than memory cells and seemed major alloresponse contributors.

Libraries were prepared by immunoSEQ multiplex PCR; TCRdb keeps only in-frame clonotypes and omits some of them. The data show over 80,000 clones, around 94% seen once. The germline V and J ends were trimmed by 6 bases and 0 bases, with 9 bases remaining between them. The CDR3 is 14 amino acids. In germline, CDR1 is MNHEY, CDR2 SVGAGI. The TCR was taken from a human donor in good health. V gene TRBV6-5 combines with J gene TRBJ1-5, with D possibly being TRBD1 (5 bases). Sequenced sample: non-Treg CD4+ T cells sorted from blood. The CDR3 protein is CASSLTVSNQPQHF. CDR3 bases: TGTGCCAGCAGCCTGACAGTTAGCAATCAGCCCCAGCATTTT.